This TCR beta chain emerged from a study of cytomegalovirus exposure and HLA in healthy donors. Study results and caveats: The classifier reportedly diagnosed cytomegalovirus status with high sensitivity and specificity. HLA restriction was apparent for most CMV-associated TCR beta chains in a later analysis. Specificity of a few CMV-associated chains for CMV antigens was verified in vitro.

Per germline, CDR1 MRHNA and CDR2 SNTAGT. This CDR3 has 16 residues. For this clone: What it binds is unknown. At one end, the junction sequence differs from germline, possibly due to a read error. In the same sample, other DNA sequences code for this CDR3.

Healthy individuals who donated bone marrow served as the donors. 13 Jbeta primers and 60 Vbeta primers were used for the PCR. Clones were read by immunoSEQ multiplex PCR, and TCRdb kept only the in-frame ones, dropping some. Of 140,000 to 150,000 clones in the sample, roughly 85% were seen once. Sequencing was done on a sample of PBMCs. The clonotype was recovered from a male donor in good health and CMV-seronegative. This chain joins TRBV6-4 and TRBJ1-2, with D tentatively TRBD1 (5 bases). The CDR3 DNA is TGCGCCAGCAGTGAACGGGGGTCGTCCCAAAACTATGGCTACACCTTC. This translates into CASSERGSSQNYGYTF.